Following are 32 T cell receptor beta chains from one sample sequenced in a study of human T cells and chemical hapten exposure. Specified time point: patch test 3, about 24 weeks after DPC sensitization. Treatment denoted: therapeutic diphenylcyclopropenone sensitization with weekly scalp DPC. A single record per CDR3 protein comes from TCRdb applying MiXCR to the RACE reads. The sample contains tens of thousands of distinct CDR3 sequences, 13% of which appear only once. Sample: whole blood, taken in connection with sensitization to the hapten diphenylcyclopropenone (DPC). The receptor set was obtained from a woman aged 45-65 years with alopecia areata. Some clones in this sample may be carry-over from other donors' samples.

J is TRBJ2-2 and V is TRBV27, with D possibly matching TRBD1 (6 bases). The CDR3 runs 14 residues. The ends were cut back, 5 bases at V and 4 bases at J, with 11 bases in the middle. Germline V gives CDR1 MNHEY, CDR2 SMNVEV (reference sequence). CDR3 bases: TGTGCCAGCAGTGGGACACAAGGCACCGGGGAGCTGTTTTTT. Its translation: CASSGTQGTGELFF.

The chain links TRBV7-2 to TRBJ2-1; possible D gene TRBD2, 5 bases. Trimming took off 1 base at V and 5 bases at J, with 9 bases between the two ends. Germline V gene data show CDR1 as SGHTA and CDR2 as FQGNSA. This CDR3 has 14 residues. In DNA form, the CDR3 reads TGTGCCAGCAGCTTAGACAGACTAAACAATGAGCAGTTCTTC. Amino acids: CASSLDRLNNEQFF.

The rearrangement uses TRBV18 and TRBJ1-5, with D unresolved. Deletions cut 4 bases from V and 5 bases from J, with 12 bases between. The CDR3 is 14 amino acids. The V gene's germline CDR1 is KGHSH and CDR2 LQKENI. The CDR3 here is CASSLDFGDQPQHF. CDR3 nucleotides: TGTGCCAGCTCACTCGACTTCGGGGATCAGCCCCAGCATTTT.

This clonotype has ten or more counts. This rearrangement joins TRBV2 to TRBJ2-2; D gene unclear. CDR3 length: 15 amino acids. Trimming cost V 4 bases and J 2 bases, with 11 bases left between them. CDR1 SNHLY and CDR2 FYNNEI come from the germline V gene. CDR3 bases: TGTGCCAGCAGTGGGACCAGGCCAAACACCGGGGAGCTGTTTTTT. This codes for CASSGTRPNTGELFF. Variable domain in full (rest from reference TRBV2 and TRBJ2-2): EPEVTQTPSHQVTQMGQEVILRCVPISNHLYFYWYRQILGQKVEFLVSFYNNEISEKSEIFDDQFSVERPDGSNFTLKIRSTKLEDSAMYFCASSGTRPNTGELFFGEGSRLTVL.

This clonotype was counted many times. The V gene is TRBV2, the J gene TRBJ1-1; possibly TRBD1 for D (5 bases). The germline V and J ends were trimmed by 3 bases and 7 bases, with 12 bases remaining between them. The length of the CDR3 is 13 residues. Germline values: CDR1 SNHLY, CDR2 FYNNEI. CDR3 DNA: TGTGCCAGCAGTGATTCAAGGGGTATTGAAGCTTTCTTT. It encodes CASSDSRGIEAFF.

In its sample, this clonotype was seen many times. The rearrangement joins TRBV7-9 to TRBJ2-3, with D perhaps TRBD2 (6 bases). CDR1 SEHNR and CDR2 FQNEAQ come from the germline V gene (reference sequence). The CDR3 length is 15 residues. Trimming pared 1 base from V and 2 bases from J, leaving 10 bases between. The CDR3 sequence: CASSLVTGDTDTQYF. CDR3 coding DNA: TGTGCCAGCAGCTTAGTGACGGGGGACACAGATACGCAGTATTTT.

At least ten counts were recorded for this clonotype. V usage is TRBV20-1 and J usage is TRBJ1-4, with 7 bases aligning to TRBD1. This CDR3 contains 13 residues. Per germline, CDR1 DFQATT and CDR2 SNEGSKA (reference sequence). The ends lost 5 bases at V and 7 bases at J; junction bases unmatched: 7. The chain's CDR3 is CSAAQTGTEKLFF. The CDR3 nucleotides read TGCAGTGCTGCCCAGACAGGGACTGAAAAACTGTTTTTT.

This clonotype was seen more than once but under ten times. The chain couples TRBV2 to TRBJ2-1; 8 nucleotides line up with TRBD2. This CDR3 is 15 amino acids long. Germline V lookup: CDR1 SNHLY, CDR2 FYNNEI. Germline trimming cut 7 bases from V and 6 bases from J; bases unmatched to any gene: 11. This CDR3 reads CASKYPGGPGNEQFF. The CDR3 bases are TGTGCCAGCAAGTATCCGGGAGGGCCAGGCAATGAGCAGTTCTTC.

This clonotype has just a few counts. The chain carries TRBV12-3 or TRBV12-4 and TRBJ2-7, with TRBD2 identical over 7 bases. The trim removed 4 bases at V and 7 bases at J, leaving 4 bases unmatched. This CDR3 is 12 amino acids long. The CDR3 loop is CASSSREGEQYF. CDR3 in DNA: TGTGCCAGCAGTTCCAGGGAGGGGGAGCAGTACTTC.

The J gene is TRBJ1-1, the V gene TRBV29-1; D is ambiguous. Germline V gene lookup returns CDR1 SQVTM and CDR2 ANQGSEA. The CDR3 runs 14 residues. Deletions cut 7 bases from V and 1 base from J, with 16 bases between. CDR3 sequence (DNA): TGCAGCGCCACAAAATCAACAGCGAACACTGAAGCTTTCTTT. It encodes CSATKSTANTEAFF.

This clonotype has just a few counts. The chain carries TRBV20-1 and TRBJ2-7, with TRBD1 identical over 10 bases. The CDR3 is made up of 13 amino acids. V shed 5 bases and J 3 bases; nucleotides not matched to a gene: 4. In germline, CDR1 is DFQATT, CDR2 SNEGSKA (reference sequence). CDR3 loop: CSAPGQGIYEQYF. CDR3 sequence (DNA): TGCAGTGCTCCGGGACAGGGGATCTACGAGCAGTACTTC.

CDR3 bases: TGTGCCAGCTCCTTCGGGACAGGGGGCGAGCAGTACTTC. Protein: CASSFGTGGEQYF. The J gene is TRBJ2-7, the V gene TRBV12-3 or TRBV12-4; TRBD1 agrees at 11 bases. This CDR3 is 13 amino acids long. Germline trimming cut 8 bases from V and 6 bases from J; bases unmatched to any gene: 6.

This clonotype was counted only a few times. V is TRBV15 and J is TRBJ2-1; TRBD1 might be the D (5 bases). This CDR3 has 16 residues. Germline loops: CDR1 LNHNV, CDR2 YYDKDF (reference sequence). The germline V and J ends were trimmed by 5 bases and 0 bases, with 14 bases remaining between them. The CDR3, as DNA: TGTGCCACCAGCCGCTCCCGACAGCGCTCCTACAATGAGCAGTTCTTC. It specifies CATSRSRQRSYNEQFF.

Concerning this clonotype itself: The junction departs from germline at one end; a sequencing error may be responsible. This chain links TRBV4-1 with TRBJ2-2, with 15 bases identical to TRBD2. The germline V gene has CDR1 MGHRA and CDR2 YSYEKL. The CDR3 has 16 amino acids. The CDR3 spells CPSSQGTSGRSGELFF. The CDR3 DNA reads as TGCCCCAGCAGCCAAGGGACTAGCGGGAGGTCCGGGGAGCTGTTTTTT.

The V call is TRBV25-1, the J call TRBJ2-7, with 7 bases identical to TRBD2. Germline values: CDR1 MGHDK, CDR2 SYGVNS. This CDR3 contains 14 residues. With 2 bases clipped from V and 1 base from J, the junction kept 2 bases outside the gene matches. CDR3 DNA sequence: TGTGCCAGCAGTGAAGCGGGAGTTTCCTACGAGCAGTACTTC. This sequence encodes CASSEAGVSYEQYF.

In this sample, this clonotype turned up many times. The chain carries TRBV29-1 and TRBJ2-7; tentatively, D is TRBD2 (5 bases). Germline CDR1 is SQVTM and CDR2 is ANQGSEA. The CDR3 contains 14 residues. Trimming left V 5 bases short and J 6 bases short, with 20 bases between. The CDR3 region has the DNA TGCAGCGTTTACCTAGGACGGGGATCGGGCGAGCAGTACTTC. Amino acid sequence: CSVYLGRGSGEQYF.

This chain joins TRBV5-1 and TRBJ2-3; 12 bases align to TRBD2. CDR1 SGHRS and CDR2 YFSETQ come from the germline V gene. CDR3 length equals 17 residues. V gave up 4 bases and J gave up 0 bases; unmatched junction bases: 6. CDR3 nucleotide sequence: TGCGCCAGCAGCCCAGGGACTAGCGGGCTAAGCACAGATACGCAGTATTTT. It is translated as CASSPGTSGLSTDTQYF. Supplemented by reference TRBV5-1 and TRBJ2-3, the full variable domain reads KAGVTQTPRYLIKTRGQQVTLSCSPISGHRSVSWYQQTPGQGLQFLFEYFSETQRNKGNFPGRFSGRQFSNSRSEMNVSTLELGDSALYLCASSPGTSGLSTDTQYFGPGTRLTVL.

Many counts were recorded for this clonotype. The J gene is TRBJ1-1, the V gene TRBV9; 9 positions agree with TRBD1. The CDR3 totals 16 residues. CDR1 and CDR2 from the germline V gene are SGDLS and YYNGEE. The V gene end was trimmed by 0 bases and the J gene end by 1 base; junction bases not matched to a gene: 4. The CDR3 sequence: CASSVATGGANTEAFF. In DNA form, the CDR3 reads TGTGCCAGCAGCGTAGCTACAGGGGGCGCGAACACTGAAGCTTTCTTT.

This clonotype was detected ten times or more. J is TRBJ2-1 and V is TRBV6-2 or TRBV6-3; 7 bases match TRBD1. Trimming at V came to 5 bases and at J to 5 bases, leaving 9 bases not matched to a gene. The CDR3 loop spans 15 amino acids. Per the germline V gene, CDR1 is MNHEY and CDR2 is SVGEGT. CDR3 protein: CASSLRGTADNEQFF. For the CDR3, the DNA is TGTGCCAGCAGTCTCAGGGGGACAGCTGACAATGAGCAGTTCTTC.

This clonotype occurred a few times. The chain joins TRBV7-2 to TRBJ1-5; TRBD1 matches at 9 bases. The CDR3 covers 15 residues. CDR1 SGHTA and CDR2 FQGNSA come from the germline V gene. V dropped 5 bases and J dropped 6; count of bases not matched to a gene: 8. The CDR3 nucleotides are TGTGCCAGCAGCCGGGACAGGGTAAGGGGTCAGCCCCAGCATTTT. Its protein product is CASSRDRVRGQPQHF.

This clonotype was observed at least ten times. The chain uses TRBV5-1 and TRBJ2-3, with a tentative D call TRBD2 (5 bases). The CDR3 extends over 13 amino acids. The germline gives CDR1 SGHRS, CDR2 YFSETQ. V was trimmed by 0 bases and J by 5 bases, leaving 7 bases between them. The CDR3 loop is CASSLAGVDTQYF. CDR3 DNA sequence: TGCGCCAGCAGCTTGGCCGGGGTAGATACGCAGTATTTT.

This clonotype was counted only a few times. J is TRBJ2-1 and V is TRBV29-1; TRBD2 might be the D (5 bases). The CDR3 is 15 amino acids. Germline CDR1 is SQVTM and CDR2 is ANQGSEA. With 3 bases removed from V and 1 base from J, the gap between germline ends came to 13 bases. Here the CDR3 reads CSVDVGPGSYNEQFF. Written as DNA, the CDR3 is TGCAGCGTTGATGTAGGGCCGGGGTCCTACAATGAGCAGTTCTTC.

V and J are TRBV5-1 and TRBJ2-5; TRBD2 might be the D (6 bases). Germline-derived CDR1 and CDR2 are SGHRS and YFSETQ. The CDR3 has 14 residues. The V gene lost 0 bases and the J gene lost 4 bases, with 10 bases spanning the gap. DNA for the CDR3: TGCGCCAGCAGCTTGGGGCGCGGGACAGAGACCCAGTACTTC. This codes for CASSLGRGTETQYF.

This clonotype was counted ten times or more. V gene TRBV11-1 combines with J gene TRBJ2-5; D is uncertain. Trimming left V 3 bases short and J 7 bases short, with 9 bases between. The CDR3 covers 12 residues. Germline V gene sequence: CDR1 SGHAT, CDR2 FQDESV (reference sequence). CDR3 nucleotides: TGTGCCAGCAGCTTGGAGAGGATGACCCAGTACTTC. Residues: CASSLERMTQYF. The full variable domain, completed using reference TRBV11-1 and TRBJ2-5, is EAEVAQSPRYKITEKSQAVAFWCDPISGHATLYWYRQILGQGPELLVQFQDESVVDDSQLPKDRFSAERLKGVDSTLKIQPAELGDSAMYLCASSLERMTQYFGPGTRLLVL.

This clonotype was seen a few times. The chain combines TRBV30 with TRBJ2-2; TRBD2 matches at 9 bases. This CDR3 has 16 residues. CDR1 GTSNPN and CDR2 SVGIG come from the germline V gene (reference sequence). Trimming at V came to 0 bases and at J to 2 bases, leaving 4 bases not matched to a gene. The DNA for the CDR3 is TGTGCCTGGAGTGTACTAGCGGGCTTAAACACCGGGGAGCTGTTTTTT. Encoded protein: CAWSVLAGLNTGELFF.

This clonotype was seen only a few times. This sequence joins TRBV10-3 and TRBJ1-1, with D unclear. Germline V gene lookup returns CDR1 ENHRY and CDR2 SYGVKD. This CDR3 comprises 13 residues. Trimming stripped 2 bases from V and 4 bases from J, with 8 bases between. The CDR3 here is CAISEISGTEAFF. The CDR3 bases are TGTGCCATCAGTGAGATAAGTGGCACTGAAGCTTTCTTT.

The chain recombines TRBV2 with TRBJ1-1; no clear D. The CDR3 contains 15 residues. V lost 1 base, J lost 1 base, and 10 bases lay in between. The germline V gene encodes CDR1 SNHLY and CDR2 FYNNEI. The CDR3 DNA sequence: TGTGCCAGCAGTGAAGTCGCGGAATGGAACACTGAAGCTTTCTTT. Translating gives CASSEVAEWNTEAFF.

This clonotype showed up many times. The chain carries TRBV2 and TRBJ1-5; D unresolved. The CDR3 sequence is 15 residues long. Trimming took 5 bases from V and 6 from J, leaving 17 bases between them. Germline V gives CDR1 SNHLY, CDR2 FYNNEI. CDR3 in amino acids: CASSSRGLDGQPQHF. The CDR3 DNA reads TGTGCCAGCAGTAGTAGAGGGCTCGACGGTCAGCCCCAGCATTTT.

This clonotype was seen at least ten times. The chain has TRBV27 and TRBJ1-1, with D maybe TRBD1 (5 bases). V shed 5 bases and J shed 3 bases, with 13 bases lying between them. There are 14 residues in the CDR3. Germline CDR1 reads MNHEY; CDR2 reads SMNVEV (reference sequence). The CDR3 reads CASSRLLGDTEAFF. The CDR3 DNA reads TGTGCCAGCAGTCGACTCCTAGGGGACACTGAAGCTTTCTTT.

This clonotype was observed a handful of times. The chain uses TRBV11-2 and TRBJ2-1; D gene unclear. Trimming shortened V by 5 bases and J by 3 bases, and 5 bases separated the two germline ends. The CDR3 extends over 12 amino acids. Germline CDR1 reads SGHAT; CDR2 reads FQNNGV. The CDR3 spells CASSQNYNEQFF. In DNA, the CDR3 is TGTGCCAGCAGCCAGAACTACAATGAGCAGTTCTTC.

This clonotype showed up many times. The chain has TRBV7-9 and TRBJ2-6, with unresolved D. The CDR3 extends over 14 amino acids. V dropped 2 bases and J dropped 3 bases, with 5 bases sitting between them. CDR1 and CDR2 (germline): SEHNR, FQNEAQ (reference sequence). The CDR3: CASSLLDGANVLTF. The CDR3 nucleotides are TGTGCCAGCAGCTTATTAGATGGGGCCAACGTCCTGACTTTC. The full variable domain, with the rest looked up from reference TRBV7-9 and TRBJ2-6, is DTGVSQNPRHKITKRGQNVTFRCDPISEHNRLYWYRQTLGQGPEFLTYFQNEAQLEKSRLLSDRFSAERPKGSFSTLEIQRTEQGDSAMYLCASSLLDGANVLTFGAGSRLTVL.

The chain combines TRBV2 with TRBJ2-6, with a weak D call TRBD1 (5 bases). CDR3 length: 15 amino acids. Germline V gene data show CDR1 as SNHLY and CDR2 as FYNNEI. Trimming removed 6 bases at V and 0 bases at J, with 9 bases between. In nucleotides, the CDR3 is TGTGCCAGCAGAGGGGCCATCTCTGGGGCCAACGTCCTGACTTTC. It codes for CASRGAISGANVLTF.